Presented here are 5 T cell receptor beta chains from one specimen sequenced in a study of blood T cell repertoires in COVID-19 (dated by TCRdb to 2020 to 2022). Libraries were built with the immunoSEQ multiplex PCR assay. In its TCRdb copy, this immuneACCESS table keeps in-frame sequences only and misses some clones. Where compared with another copy, unresolved V genes explain less than half of these, and the others have no known cause. Recorded for this sample are around 230,000 clones; 82% of them occurred a single time. The ten biggest clones cover over 10% of the sample. Material for sequencing was peripheral blood. These TCRs come from a woman aged 60-75 years with active or convalescent COVID-19.

This chain joins TRBV27 and TRBJ1-3; 7 bases align to TRBD1. The CDR3 loop spans 17 amino acids. The ends lost 0 bases at V and 0 bases at J; junction bases unmatched: 5. The germline V gene encodes CDR1 MNHEY and CDR2 SMNVEV (reference sequence). CDR3 bases: TGTGCCAGCAGTTTATCGGGGACAGCCTTCTCTGGAAACACCATATATTTT. Amino acids: CASSLSGTAFSGNTIYF.

This sequence joins TRBV19 and TRBJ2-1; 9 bases agree with TRBD2. V lost 3 bases and J lost 9; bases outside the gene matches: 6. Germline V gives CDR1 LNHDA, CDR2 SQIVND (reference sequence). The CDR3 runs to 14 residues. CDR3 sequence (DNA): TGTGCCAGTAGTATCCTCTATAGCGGGGGTGAGCAGTTCTTC. This sequence encodes CASSILYSGGEQFF.

The chain joins TRBV7-2 to TRBJ1-1, with TRBD1 identical over 9 bases. After removal of 5 bases from V and 10 bases from J, the junction contained 14 bases not matched to a gene. Germline V gives CDR1 SGHTA, CDR2 FQGNSA. The CDR3 is 15 residues long. The CDR3 reads CASSPQQGAPMGAFF. As DNA, the CDR3 is TGTGCCAGCAGCCCTCAACAGGGGGCCCCTATGGGAGCTTTCTTT.

The CDR3 is CASSLVHPTNEKLFF. CDR3 DNA sequence: TGTGCCAGCAGCTTAGTTCATCCAACTAATGAAAAACTGTTTTTT. The chain employs TRBV7-2 and TRBJ1-4, with D unclear. CDR3 length equals 15 residues. V was cut by 1 base and J by 0 bases, with 6 bases left in between. Germline V gives CDR1 SGHTA, CDR2 FQGNSA.

This sequence joins TRBV7-8 and TRBJ1-1; tentative D call: TRBD1 (5 bases). Per the germline V gene, CDR1 is SGHVS and CDR2 is FQNEAQ. V was shortened by 0 bases and J by 6 bases, with 11 bases between the two germline ends. The CDR3 is 14 residues long. DNA for the CDR3: TGTGCCAGCAGCTTAGCGACCAGGGAGGCTGAAGCTTTCTTT. Its translation is CASSLATREAEAFF.